This T cell receptor (beta chain) emerged from a study of regulatory T cells in long-lasting Graves disease. Looking at the study overall: Patients newly diagnosed with Graves' had been on antithyroid drugs for under 3 months.

Time point indicated: newly diagnosed GD, antithyroid drugs for less than 3 months. Construction of the TCR library relied on RNA isolated from PBMCs. Graves' disease diagnoses followed American Thyroid Association guidelines. Enrollment of patients was through an endocrinology department in Xi'an, China. Each patient gave approximately 10 milliliters of EDTA-anticoagulated peripheral blood. Arm-PCR of CDR3 regions and iRepertoire HTBI primers were the basis on which TCR beta libraries were built. Each CDR3 protein is one row after TCRdb ran MiXCR on the multiplex PCR reads. The sample carries roughly 380,000 distinct CDR3 sequences, less than 20% recorded once. This clonotype was counted a few times. Germline V gene sequence: CDR1 SGHRS, CDR2 YFSETQ. The ends were cut back, 4 bases at V and 9 bases at J, with 8 bases in the middle. CDR3 length: 12 residues.

The sequence derives from a female donor with Graves disease. The sequencing here drew on peripheral blood mononuclear cells (PBMCs), taken at new diagnosis, from a patient treated with antithyroid drugs. V gene TRBV5-1 combines with J gene TRBJ1-6; no firm D call. Here the CDR3 reads CASSTDRSPLHF. Here the CDR3 DNA reads TGCGCCAGCAGCACGGATCGTTCACCCCTCCACTTT.